This is a list of T cell receptor beta chains from one sample in a study of OX40 agonist ivuxolimab in advanced cancers. Here immunoSEQ multiplex PCR was the method, and the copy in TCRdb shows in-frame clones only, minus some. The sample holds fewer than 25,000 clones, 84% seen once. Source: CD4+ or CD8+ T cells sorted from blood, taken in a trial of the OX40 agonist ivuxolimab. These receptors came from an adult with an advanced solid tumor such as melanoma, head and neck, liver or kidney cancer. CDR3s include the opening cysteine and the closing phenylalanine or tryptophan. The D gene is left open where the match is weak. Clone size is shown for a subset of rows, as once, few, many or a class of expanded clone.

v_call	j_call	d_call	clone_size	cdr3_aa	cdr3_nt
TRBV7-6	TRBJ2-4	TRBD2	-	CASSPGTSGGLGAKNIQYF	TGTGCCAGCAGCCCAGGAACTAGCGGGGGGTTGGGGGCCAAAAACATTCAGTACTTC
TRBV30	TRBJ2-2	-	-	CAWRGPGELFF	TGTGCCTGGCGGGGGCCCGGGGAGCTGTTTTTT
TRBV9	TRBJ1-1	-	-	CASSVESAGGVNTEAFF	TGTGCCAGCAGCGTTGAGTCAGCAGGCGGGGTGAACACTGAAGCTTTCTTT
TRBV7-9	TRBJ2-7	-	-	CASSLVGGTYEQYF	TGTGCCAGCAGCTTAGTCGGAGGGACCTACGAGCAGTACTTC
TRBV28	TRBJ1-6	-	-	CASSTRTLGSPLHF	TGTGCCAGCAGCACTCGGACACTTGGTTCACCCCTCCACTTT
TRBV5-6	TRBJ2-7	-	-	CASSPPGDSYEQYF	TGTGCCAGCAGCCCCCCAGGGGACTCCTACGAGCAGTACTTC
TRBV28	TRBJ1-4	-	-	CASSLSSGWSEVEKLFF	TGTGCCAGCAGTTTAAGTTCAGGCTGGTCGGAGGTGGAAAAACTGTTTTTT
TRBV19	TRBJ1-5	-	few	CASSMRGSSNQPQHF	TGTGCCAGTAGTATGAGGGGATCTAGCAATCAGCCCCAGCATTTT
TRBV2	TRBJ2-5	TRBD2	-	CASSEWVAGAIKETQYF	TGTGCCAGCAGTGAATGGGTAGCGGGGGCCATAAAAGAGACCCAGTACTTC
TRBV11-1	TRBJ2-1	-	once	CASSQWTYNEQFF	TGTGCCAGCAGCCAATGGACATACAATGAGCAGTTCTTC
TRBV28	TRBJ1-6	-	-	CASSFRGPYNSPLHF	TGTGCCAGCAGTTTCAGGGGTCCCTATAATTCACCCCTCCACTTT
TRBV7-2	TRBJ1-1	-	once	CASSLEDTEAFF	TGTGCCAGCAGCCTCGAGGACACTGAAGCTTTCTTT
TRBV27	TRBJ2-1	-	-	CASTWYNEQFF	TGTGCCAGCACCTGGTACAATGAGCAGTTCTTC
TRBV9	TRBJ2-3	TRBD2	-	CASRALTTGLADTDTQYF	TGTGCCAGCAGAGCTCTGACGACCGGACTAGCGGACACAGATACGCAGTATTTT
TRBV7-6	TRBJ2-1	TRBD1	-	CASSLGDSYNEHFF	TGTGCCAGCAGCTTAGGGGACAGCTACAATGAGCATTTCTTC
TRBV5-6	TRBJ2-7	-	-	CASSLEVYYEQYF	TGTGCCAGCAGCTTGGAAGTCTACTACGAGCAGTACTTC
TRBV4-1	TRBJ2-4	TRBD1	-	CASSQVGQGWRTKNIQYF	TGCGCCAGCAGCCAAGTGGGACAGGGATGGCGTACCAAAAACATTCAGTACTTC
TRBV19	TRBJ1-1	TRBD1	-	CASSITGGAPEAFF	TGTGCCAGTAGTATTACAGGGGGCGCCCCTGAAGCTTTCTTT
TRBV7-6	TRBJ1-1	-	few	CASSLVNTEAFF	TGTGCCAGCAGCTTAGTGAACACTGAAGCTTTCTTT
TRBV6-1	TRBJ1-6	-	-	CASSLARDNSPLHF	TGTGCCAGCAGCTTAGCGCGGGACAATTCACCCCTCCACTTT
TRBV27	TRBJ2-5	-	-	CASSDPGGGETQYF	TGTGCCAGCAGCGACCCGGGGGGCGGGGAGACCCAGTACTTC
TRBV28	TRBJ2-7	-	once	CASSLAGYEQYF	TGTGCCAGCAGTTTAGCGGGCTACGAGCAGTACTTC
TRBV5-4	TRBJ1-5	TRBD1	few	CASSNRGMGNQPQHF	TGTGCCAGCAGCAACAGGGGTATGGGCAATCAGCCCCAGCATTTT
TRBV6-4	TRBJ2-3	TRBD2	-	CASSDSSGGATDTQYF	TGTGCCAGCAGTGACTCTAGCGGGGGGGCCACAGATACGCAGTATTTT
TRBV15	TRBJ2-1	-	-	CATSPGILSGEQFF	TGTGCCACCAGTCCAGGGATCCTTTCGGGGGAGCAGTTCTTC
TRBV9	TRBJ1-2	-	-	CASSVGDSGSYTF	TGTGCCAGCAGCGTAGGAGACTCCGGAAGCTACACCTTC
TRBV28	TRBJ1-2	-	-	CASSSPEVDYTF	TGTGCCAGCAGTTCCCCGGAGGTGGACTACACCTTC
TRBV27	TRBJ1-2	-	-	CASSLQWASSYGYTF	TGTGCCAGCAGTTTACAGTGGGCCTCATCCTATGGCTACACCTTC
TRBV19	TRBJ1-2	TRBD1	-	CAPLGQGDYGYTF	TGTGCCCCATTGGGGCAGGGGGACTATGGCTACACCTTC
TRBV4-1	TRBJ2-5	TRBD2	-	CASSHFQAGRETQYF	TGCGCCAGCAGCCATTTCCAAGCGGGGAGGGAGACCCAGTACTTC
TRBV27	TRBJ1-1	-	few	CASSLNRNTEAFF	TGTGCCAGCAGTTTAAATCGGAACACTGAAGCTTTCTTT
TRBV7-6	TRBJ2-7	TRBD1	-	CASSLVGQGINEQYF	TGTGCCAGCAGCTTAGTGGGACAGGGAATCAACGAGCAGTACTTC
TRBV9	TRBJ2-2	-	-	CASSVSSTGELFF	TGTGCCAGCAGCGTTTCAAGCACCGGGGAGCTGTTTTTT
TRBV28	TRBJ2-5	TRBD2	-	CASSLEGGGGEETQYF	TGTGCCAGCAGCCTGGAGGGCGGGGGGGGAGAAGAGACCCAGTACTTC
TRBV27	TRBJ2-1	-	-	CASSFGIPSYNEQFF	TGTGCCAGCAGTTTTGGCATACCCAGCTACAATGAGCAGTTCTTC
TRBV6-6	TRBJ1-1	-	-	CASSHGLITEAFF	TGTGCCAGCAGCCATGGACTCATCACTGAAGCTTTCTTT
TRBV19	TRBJ1-1	TRBD1	-	CASSIDAGQGDRSWTEATEAFF	TGTGCCAGTAGTATAGACGCGGGACAGGGAGATCGATCCTGGACTGAGGCCACTGAAGCTTTCTTT
TRBV28	TRBJ2-7	-	-	CASSSPHRGASYEQYF	TGTGCCAGCAGTTCCCCGCACCGGGGGGCCTCCTACGAGCAGTACTTC
TRBV5-5	TRBJ1-6	-	-	CASSLWWGGDSPLHF	TGTGCCAGCAGCTTGTGGTGGGGAGGGGATTCACCCCTCCACTTT
TRBV5-6	TRBJ2-1	TRBD1	-	CASSLSGQVFNEQFF	TGTGCCAGCAGCCTCTCGGGACAGGTTTTCAATGAGCAGTTCTTC
TRBV27	TRBJ2-7	TRBD2	-	CASSFGLAGVGVREQYF	TGTGCCAGCAGTTTCGGCCTAGCGGGGGTGGGGGTAAGGGAGCAGTACTTC
TRBV4-1	TRBJ2-7	-	-	CASSQEGGNEQYF	TGCGCCAGCAGCCAAGAAGGGGGGAACGAGCAGTACTTC
TRBV5-1	TRBJ2-3	-	-	CASGGPPFTDTQYF	TGCGCCAGCGGGGGGCCCCCTTTCACAGATACGCAGTATTTT
TRBV11-2	TRBJ2-5	TRBD2	-	CASSLGTSVIQETQYF	TGTGCCAGCAGCTTAGGGACTAGCGTTATCCAAGAGACCCAGTACTTC
TRBV2	TRBJ2-7	TRBD2	many	CASSGGGRGGRYEQYF	TGTGCCAGCAGTGGAGGAGGGCGGGGGGGCCGGTACGAGCAGTACTTC
TRBV4-1	TRBJ1-2	TRBD1	-	CASSPGDRGRVNYGYTF	TGCGCCAGCAGCCCAGGGGACAGGGGGCGAGTTAACTATGGCTACACCTTC